Each of the 19 T cell receptor beta chains below was sequenced from the same sample in a study of CD8+ T cells in alopecia areata. cDNA serving as the sequencing template came from extracted, reverse transcribed RNA. Clones were sequenced by immunoSEQ multiplex PCR, and TCRdb holds only the in-frame ones, with some missing. The sample shows about 19,000 clones, no singletons; the ten largest hold 25% to 40%. Cell sorting was performed on pooled cutaneous lymph node cells with CD4, CD8alpha, NKG2D, NKG2ACE and other markers. Sequences were obtained from CD8+ T cells sorted from a lymph node. The receptors come from a C3H/HeJ mouse with alopecia areata. Strain haplotype (MHC): H2-k.

This clone has more than one count but fewer than ten. Germline and genes here are mouse. The read falls 4 residues short of the CDR3 end, and the missing part is taken from the germline J gene. V is TRBV13-2 and J is TRBJ1-2, with 9 nucleotides matching TRBD1. With 0 bases clipped from V and 4 bases from J, the junction kept 1 base outside the gene matches. The V gene's germline CDR1 is NNHNN and CDR2 SYGAGS (reference sequence). The CDR3 spans 14 residues. The CDR3: CASGDGDRASDYTF. The CDR3 bases that were read are TGTGCCAGCGGTGATGGGGACAGGGCCTCC.

This clone occurred many times. Gene names denote mouse genes. The read is 4 residues too short to cover the CDR3 end, so that end is filled in from the germline J gene. The J gene is TRBJ2-3, the V gene TRBV13-1; 9 bases align to TRBD1. CDR1 is NSHNY, CDR2 SYGAGN, per germline. The CDR3 sequence is 14 residues long. Trimming cost V 6 bases and J 1 base; bases outside gene matches: 3. The CDR3 sequence: CASIRDRGAETLYF. CDR3 bases read: TGTGCCAGCATCCGGGACAGGGGTGCAGAA.

This clone is judged medium-sized. Any gene name here is a mouse gene name. The read comes to an end 4 residues before the CDR3 does, leaving the germline J gene to fill in the end. The chain combines TRBV19 with TRBJ2-7; TRBD1 aligns across 8 bases. Per the germline V gene, CDR1 is FNHDT and CDR2 is SITEND (reference sequence). The CDR3 spans 14 residues. V shed 0 bases and J 3 bases; nucleotides not matched to a gene: 2. CDR3 sequence reads: CASSIGDRHYEQYF. CDR3 DNA (partial): TGTGCCAGCAGTATAGGGGACAGGCACTAT.

In its sample, this clone was seen many times. Gene and germline names: mouse. The read is 4 residues too short to cover the CDR3 end, so that end is filled in from the germline J gene. The chain has TRBV13-3 and TRBJ2-3; possibly TRBD2 for D (7 bases). Trimming took off 3 bases at V and 0 bases at J, with 11 bases between the two ends. The CDR3 sequence is 15 residues long. In germline, CDR1 is NNHDY, CDR2 SYVADS. The chain's CDR3 is CASSGGAPSAETLYF. The sequenced CDR3 bases are TGTGCCAGCAGTGGGGGGGCCCCTAGTGCAGAA.

This clone was seen at least ten times. Mouse gene names and germline throughout. With the read ending 4 residues before the CDR3 end, the germline J gene is used to fill in that end. This chain links TRBV13-3 with TRBJ2-2; TRBD2 matches at 9 bases. This CDR3 spans 15 amino acids. Germline values: CDR1 NNHDY, CDR2 SYVADS. Unmatched junction bases numbered 7, after V lost 6 bases and J lost 4 bases. The part of the CDR3 DNA that was read is TGTGCCAGCAACCCCGACTGGGGGTCCACCGGG. Protein sequence: CASNPDWGSTG. The entire CDR3 is CASNPDWGSTGQLYF.

There are many counts of this clone. All gene names here are mouse names. The observed sequence ends 4 residues before the CDR3 terminus, with the missing tail filled in from the germline J gene. The V call is TRBV1, the J call TRBJ2-5; D is possibly TRBD2 (6 bases). The germline V gene has CDR1 NSQYPW and CDR2 LRSPGD (reference sequence). The CDR3 runs 15 residues. V was clipped by 0 bases and J by 2 bases, with 9 bases between them. CDR3 residues: CTCSAEWGSQDTQYF. CDR3 DNA (partial): TGCACCTGCAGTGCAGAATGGGGGAGCCAAGAC.

This clone was seen only a few times. A read error may account for a junction end that differs from germline. Mouse germline and gene names are used. From the germline J gene comes the end of the CDR3, since the read stops 4 residues before it. The V gene is TRBV1, the J gene TRBJ2-2; 7 bases agree with TRBD2. The CDR3 length is 14 residues. Per germline, CDR1 NSQYPW and CDR2 LRSPGD (reference sequence). The sequenced CDR3 bases are TGCACCTGTAGTGCCTGGGGGAACACCGGG. This gives the protein CTCSAWGNTG. In full, the CDR3 reads CTCSAWGNTGQLYF.

To note about this clone: Mouse names are used for the genes. The CDR3 extends 4 residues past the end of the read, so its final part is completed from the germline J gene. The rearrangement links TRBV13-2 to TRBJ2-2; weak D call: TRBD2 (5 bases). V lost 0 bases and J 2 bases, leaving 8 bases between the germline ends. CDR3 length: 15 residues. From germline, CDR1 is NNHNN and CDR2 SYGAGS (reference sequence). The CDR3 loop is CASGDVWANTGQLYF. CDR3 bases read: TGTGCCAGCGGTGATGTCTGGGCGAACACCGGG.

A few counts support this clone. Gene labels here are mouse ones. Sequencing ends 4 residues short of the CDR3 end; the germline J gene provides the rest. This sequence joins TRBV13-1 and TRBJ2-7; 9 bases match TRBD2. In germline, CDR1 is NSHNY, CDR2 SYGAGN. The CDR3 totals 15 residues. After removal of 0 bases from V and 1 base from J, the junction contained 2 bases not matched to a gene. The DNA read from the CDR3 is TGTGCCAGCAGTGATGTGGGGGGGCAGTCCTAT. It codes for CASSDVGGQSY. The whole CDR3 reads CASSDVGGQSYEQYF.

A note on this clone: Gene names refer to mouse genes. The read is 4 residues too short to cover the CDR3 end, so that end is filled in from the germline J gene. The V call is TRBV13-3, the J call TRBJ2-3; TRBD2 aligns across 8 bases. Looked up from germline, CDR1 is NNHDY and CDR2 is SYVADS. This CDR3 has 17 amino acids. V dropped 1 base and J dropped 0; count of bases not matched to a gene: 7. The CDR3 sequence: CASSDTGGALSAETLYF. CDR3 DNA, as far as it was read: TGTGCCAGCAGTGATACCGGGGGGGCGCTAAGTGCAGAA.

This clone was seen many times. The gene names given are mouse names. The CDR3 extends 4 residues past the end of the read, so its final part is completed from the germline J gene. V gene TRBV13-3 combines with J gene TRBJ2-1, with TRBD2 identical over 9 bases. The CDR3 loop spans 15 amino acids. With V trimmed by 2 bases and J by 3 bases, 3 bases remained unmatched. Germline loops: CDR1 NNHDY, CDR2 SYVADS. CDR3 DNA, as far as it was read: TGTGCCAGCAGTGAAGTGGGGGGGCGCTATGCT. It is translated as CASSEVGGRYA. The full-length CDR3 reads as CASSEVGGRYAEQFF.

This clone was observed at least ten times. Mouse germline and gene names are used. With the read ending 4 residues before the CDR3 end, the germline J gene is used to fill in that end. The V call is TRBV12-2, the J call TRBJ2-7; 10 bases line up with TRBD2. Germline CDR1 reads SGHLS; CDR2 reads HYDKME. Losses at the gene ends were 4 bases for V and 2 bases for J; bases not matched to a gene: 7. The CDR3 loop spans 15 amino acids. The part of the CDR3 DNA that was read is TGTGCCAGCTCCCTTCGACTGGGGGGCCCCTAT. As protein: CASSLRLGGPY. The entire CDR3 is CASSLRLGGPYEQYF.

There are a few counts of this clone. Each gene name is a mouse one. The read falls 4 residues short of the CDR3 end, and the missing part is taken from the germline J gene. V gene TRBV13-3 combines with J gene TRBJ1-1; D is possibly TRBD1 (6 bases). The length of the CDR3 is 14 residues. Trimming took off 5 bases at V and 3 bases at J, with 14 bases between the two ends. The germline gives CDR1 NNHDY, CDR2 SYVADS. CDR3 DNA (partial): TGTGCCAGCAGCTCAGGGGAGGAGGACACA. Amino acid sequence: CASSSGEEDT. The full CDR3 protein is CASSSGEEDTEVFF.

This clone was seen repeatedly, ten times or more. Germline and genes: mouse. The missing CDR3 end, 4 residues past where the read stops, is filled in from the germline J gene. The chain employs TRBV13-1 and TRBJ2-3, with 10 nucleotides matching TRBD2. CDR3 length: 15 residues. The junction had 1 base not matched to a gene; V was cut back by 2 bases and J by 1 base. Germline CDR1 reads NSHNY; CDR2 reads SYGAGN. The CDR3 protein is CASSDDWGGAETLYF. CDR3 DNA, as far as it was read: TGTGCCAGCAGTGACGACTGGGGGGGTGCAGAA.

This clone was seen ten or more times. TCRdb gives a protein that differs at residue 10 from what the DNA encodes, so the protein here is translated from the DNA. All gene names here are mouse names. The DNA ends 3 residues before the CDR3 does, and the rest of the CDR3 is filled in from the germline J gene. The chain combines TRBV19 with TRBJ1-6; D ambiguous. TRBJ1-6 is classed as an ORF, of uncertain function. V lost 4 bases and J lost 5, with 7 bases in between. Germline CDR1 is FNHDT and CDR2 is SITEND (reference sequence). This CDR3 contains 13 residues. The CDR3 DNA, read in part, is TGTGCCAGCAGTTATACAGATAATTCGCCC. Amino acid sequence: CASSYTDNSP. The complete CDR3 sequence is CASSYTDNSPLYF.

This clone was detected only a few times. Any gene name here is a mouse gene name. Sequencing ends 4 residues short of the CDR3 end; the germline J gene provides the rest. This chain joins TRBV1 and TRBJ2-3; 9 bases map to TRBD1. The V and J ends lost 3 bases and 3 bases, in that order; junction bases with no gene match: 7. In germline, CDR1 is NSQYPW, CDR2 LRSPGD (reference sequence). This CDR3 spans 16 amino acids. The part of the CDR3 DNA that was read is TGCACCTGCAGTGCCTCACAGGGGGCGCTCGCAGAA. Residues: CTCSASQGALAE. The CDR3, in full, reads CTCSASQGALAETLYF.

This clone came up many times. The germline and genes are mouse ones. The DNA ends 4 residues before the CDR3 does, and the rest of the CDR3 is filled in from the germline J gene. The chain has TRBV13-3 and TRBJ2-1; 10 positions agree with TRBD1. The CDR3 contains 15 residues. V trimming: 3 bases; J trimming: 4 bases; junction bases outside the gene matches: 4. The germline V gene encodes CDR1 NNHDY and CDR2 SYVADS. The CDR3 loop reads CASSGGTGEYAEQFF. CDR3 bases read: TGTGCCAGCAGTGGCGGGACAGGGGAGTATGCT.

This clone occurred a few times. Each gene name is a mouse one. The read gets to within 4 residues of the CDR3 end, and the germline J gene fills in the rest. The chain has TRBV1 and TRBJ1-1; 7 bases fit TRBD1. Germline CDR1 reads NSQYPW; CDR2 reads LRSPGD (reference sequence). CDR3 length: 15 amino acids. Trimming removed 0 bases from V and 0 bases from J; junction bases left unmatched: 1. CDR3 DNA (partial): TGCACCTGCAGTGCAGAAGGGACAGAGAACACA. Translating it yields CTCSAEGTENT. The whole CDR3 protein reads CTCSAEGTENTEVFF.

This clone has at least ten counts. The protein in this entry is translated from the DNA; at residue 11 it differs from the protein listed in TCRdb. Genes and germline come from the mouse. The read is 3 residues too short to cover the CDR3 end, so that end is filled in from the germline J gene. This sequence joins TRBV13-1 and TRBJ1-3, with a tentative D call TRBD1 (6 bases). The V gene lost 3 bases and the J gene lost 2 bases, with 9 bases spanning the gap. The germline CDR1 and CDR2 sequences are NSHNY and SYGAGN. The CDR3 extends over 14 amino acids. The CDR3 DNA, read in part, is TGTGCCAGCAGTGGGAGGGGGACTGGAAATACG. The encoded protein is CASSGRGTGNT. The entire CDR3 sequence reads CASSGRGTGNTLYF.